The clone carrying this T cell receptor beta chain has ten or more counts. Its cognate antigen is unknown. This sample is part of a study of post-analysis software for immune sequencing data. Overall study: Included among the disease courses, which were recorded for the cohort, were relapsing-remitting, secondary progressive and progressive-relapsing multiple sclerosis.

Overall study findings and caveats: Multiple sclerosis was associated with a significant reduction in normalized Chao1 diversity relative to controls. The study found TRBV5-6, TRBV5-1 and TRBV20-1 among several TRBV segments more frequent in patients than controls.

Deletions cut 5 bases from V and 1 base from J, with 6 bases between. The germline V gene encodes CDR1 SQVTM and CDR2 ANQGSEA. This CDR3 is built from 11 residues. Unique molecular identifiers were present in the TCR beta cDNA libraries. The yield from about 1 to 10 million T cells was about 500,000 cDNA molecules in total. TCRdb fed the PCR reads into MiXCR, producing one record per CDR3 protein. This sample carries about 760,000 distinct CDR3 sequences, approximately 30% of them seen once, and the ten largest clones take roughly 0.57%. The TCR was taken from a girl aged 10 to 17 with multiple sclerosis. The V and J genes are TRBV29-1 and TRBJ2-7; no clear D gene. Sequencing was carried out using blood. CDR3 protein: CSVNESYEQYF. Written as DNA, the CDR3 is TGCAGCGTTAACGAATCCTACGAGCAGTACTTC.